This record looks at one TCR beta chain sequence and its context. Trimming removed 0 bases from V and 8 bases from J, with 13 bases in between. The germline gives CDR1 GTSNPN, CDR2 SVGIG (reference sequence). This CDR3 region has 13 residues. This entry comes from a study of blood T cell repertoires in COVID-19. Overall study context: Researchers got acute and convalescent COVID-19 samples from the United States, Italy and Spain.

Study processing details: Amplified reference gene primers provided the basis for estimating nucleated cell counts. The data were produced by immunoSEQ multiplex PCR, yet TCRdb's version contains in-frame clones alone and is incomplete. The V and J calls and clone size come from that table; D and trimming were worked out from the DNA. Of under 250,000 clones listed, about four fifths are singletons. This sequence originates from a woman between 40 and 50 years old with acute or convalescent COVID-19. The sequenced sample was peripheral blood. The J gene is TRBJ1-2, the V gene TRBV30; D is unresolved. The CDR3 region is CAWSVRSGRGYTF. Written as DNA, the CDR3 is TGTGCCTGGAGTGTAAGGTCGGGGAGGGGCTACACCTTC.